A selection of T cell receptor beta chains follows, all from one sample in a study of blood T cell repertoires in COVID-19. Assay used: immunoSEQ multiplex PCR; TCRdb lists only in-frame clones, some missing. The sample has 250,000 to 300,000 clones; about nine tenths are singletons. The source material was peripheral blood. The receptors originated from a woman aged 45-65 years who had recovered from COVID-19. The CDR3 runs from the conserved cysteine through the conserved F or W.

v_call cdr3_aa
TRBV5-1 CASSPSLGQGAYEQYF
TRBV30 CAGGRGSYGYTF
TRBV7-2 CASSLTRGGPTSAAGELFF
TRBV30 CAWRSGGNTEAFF
TRBV6-1 CASSEALWEGRYEQYF
TRBV2 CASSGRQGYNSPLHF
TRBV7-9 CASSPPYSQRGNTIYF
TRBV19 CASSSTSGRTNEQFF
TRBV5-5 CASSSGLSNEKLFF
TRBV29-1 CSASGQMNTEAFF
TRBV5-1 CASSLEGVGTGELFF
TRBV3-1/TRBV3-2 CASSHLTGGRAAAEQYF
TRBV4-3 CASSHTPGTEAFF
TRBV6-1 CASNFKPQDNSPLHF
TRBV4-3 CASSRGVTGIDEQFF
TRBV7-9 CASSSGQGNEKLFF
TRBV5-5 CASSSSFGVEQYF
TRBV5-1 CASSRSSGVDEQFF
TRBV7-3 CASSPGGSISSYTF
TRBV19 CASSWGGIAYGYTF
TRBV9 CASSVTRNANTGELFF
TRBV4-1 CASSPARDSRVQPQHF
TRBV9 CASSPSSGNTIYF
TRBV5-4 CASSLFGAGETQYF
TRBV18 CASSPRQGNNYGYTF
TRBV9 CASSVGREAYGYTF
TRBV27 CASSRVETDTQYF
TRBV20-1 CSARKGAEAFF
TRBV7-2 CASSTLPTDTQYF
TRBV2 CASSGIDREDYEQYF
TRBV7-2 CASRLQGAGTGELFF
TRBV11-2 CASSWADRGPEKLFF
TRBV7-9 CASSLGLAGESYNEQFF
TRBV2 CASGKRQNPSYNEQFF
TRBV2 CASGIDRGRGEAFF
TRBV7-3 CASSFTSDSYNEQFF
TRBV7-6 CASSLTGTGGYTF
TRBV5-1 CASTLGDRPNEKLFF
TRBV6-5 CATSVLGQGYEKLFF
TRBV5-1 CASSPRTGEREKLFF
TRBV5-1 CASSLVVAADTQYF
TRBV6-5 CASSPTGGRGYTF
TRBV19 CASTPGRGRTYEQYF
TRBV7-2 CASSLGASQNTQYF
TRBV7-8 CASSSLRRGNSNQPQHF
TRBV10-1 CASSDKLEARGGQYF
TRBV24-1 CATRPGQYLTGANVLTF
TRBV28 CASRDSGQTYGYTF
TRBV19 CARDRRAYEQYF
TRBV6-2/TRBV6-3 CASSYPQRGFKRDEQFF
TRBV5-1 CASSSTTSTNEKLFF
TRBV6-5 CASSGTVVGYEQYF